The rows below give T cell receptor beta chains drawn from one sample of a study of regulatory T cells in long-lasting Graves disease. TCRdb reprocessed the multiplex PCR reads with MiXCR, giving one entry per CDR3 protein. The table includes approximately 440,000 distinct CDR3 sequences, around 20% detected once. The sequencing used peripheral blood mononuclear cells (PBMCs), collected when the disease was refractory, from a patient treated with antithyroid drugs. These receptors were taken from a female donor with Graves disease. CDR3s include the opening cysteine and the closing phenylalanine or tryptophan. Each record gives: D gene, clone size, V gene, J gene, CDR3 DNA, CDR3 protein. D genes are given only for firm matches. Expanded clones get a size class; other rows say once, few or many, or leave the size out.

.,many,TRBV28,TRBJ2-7,TGTGCCAGCAGTCTACCCATCTCGGGGGCCTTACGAGGGCAGTACTTC,CASSLPISGALRGQYF
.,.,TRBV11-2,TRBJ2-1,TGTGCCAGCAGCGGACTGACGGGTCTCGGGAATGAGCAGTTCTTC,CASSGLTGLGNEQFF
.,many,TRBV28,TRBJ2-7,TGTGCCAGCAGTGGTCCCCCCTACTACGAGCAGTACTTC,CASSGPPYYEQYF
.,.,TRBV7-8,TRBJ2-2,TGTGCCAGCAGCTTGAGAACCCCCACCGGGGAGCTGTTTTTT,CASSLRTPTGELFF
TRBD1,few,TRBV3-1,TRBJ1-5,TGTGCCAGCAGCCAAGATCCCCTCAGGGGGCGTCCCCAGCCCCAGCATTTT,CASSQDPLRGRPQPQHF
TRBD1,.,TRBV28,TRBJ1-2,TGTGCCAGCAGTTCCCCGGCTATAGGGGGCCACTATGGCTACACCTTC,CASSSPAIGGHYGYTF
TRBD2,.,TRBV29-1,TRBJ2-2,TGCAGCGCAGGGACTAGCGGGCCCACCGGGGAGCTGTTTTTT,CSAGTSGPTGELFF
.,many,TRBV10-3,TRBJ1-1,TGTGCCATCAGTGGGATGGCAAACACTGAAGCTTTCTTT,CAISGMANTEAFF
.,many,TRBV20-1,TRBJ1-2,TGCAGTGCTAGAGCCCAGGGAAGCGGCTACACCTTC,CSARAQGSGYTF
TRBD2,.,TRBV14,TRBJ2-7,TGTGCCAGCAGCCAAACCGGACTAGCGGGAGACTTTCTCTTC,CASSQTGLAGDFLF
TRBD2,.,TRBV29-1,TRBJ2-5,TGCAGCGTGCGGCGGTCTAGCGGGAACCGCCAAGAGACCCAGTACTTC,CSVRRSSGNRQETQYF
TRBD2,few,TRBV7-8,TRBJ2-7,TGTGCCAGCAGCTTAAGGCCGGGGACTAGCGGGAGGCTGGTACAAATCTACGAGCAGTACTTC,CASSLRPGTSGRLVQIYEQYF
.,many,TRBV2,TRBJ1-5,TGTGCCAGCAGTGCGCAGATTAGCAATCAGCCCCAGCATTTT,CASSAQISNQPQHF
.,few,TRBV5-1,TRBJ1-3,TGCGCCAGCAGCTTGGGGACCTCTGGAAACACCATATATTTT,CASSLGTSGNTIYF
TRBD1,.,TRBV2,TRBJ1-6,TGTGCCAGCAGGTTACCGGGACAGGGAAATTCACCCCTCCACTTT,CASRLPGQGNSPLHF
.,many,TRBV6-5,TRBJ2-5,TGTGCCAGCAGTTACTCTCCGGGGGTAGACCAAGAGACCCAGTACTTC,CASSYSPGVDQETQYF
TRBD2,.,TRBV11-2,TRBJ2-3,TGTGCCAGCAGCTCCGGGACTAGCGGGAGTATCGGAGATACGCAGTATTTT,CASSSGTSGSIGDTQYF
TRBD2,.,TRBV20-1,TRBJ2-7,TGCAGTGCTAGCGGGGGGTACTCCTACGAGCAGTACTTC,CSASGGYSYEQYF
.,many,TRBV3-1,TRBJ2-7,TGTGCCAGCAGGACTGGGACCTACGAGCAGTACTTC,CASRTGTYEQYF
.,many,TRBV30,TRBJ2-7,TGTGCCTGGAGTGTACAGGGTTACGAGCAGTACTTC,CAWSVQGYEQYF
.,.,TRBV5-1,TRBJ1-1,TGCGCCAGCAGCTTGACGACGGGGAGGAACACTGAAGCTTTCTTT,CASSLTTGRNTEAFF
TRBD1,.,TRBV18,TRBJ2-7,TGTGCCAGCTCACTACAGGGGTTAAGCGCCTACGAGCAGTACTTC,CASSLQGLSAYEQYF
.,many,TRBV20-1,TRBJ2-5,TGCAGTGCTAGTGAGCGGATCGGGGCACAAGAGACCCAGTACTTC,CSASERIGAQETQYF
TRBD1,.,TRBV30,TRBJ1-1,TGTGCCTGTTGGGGACAGGGGTTCATGAACACTGAAGCTTTCTTT,CACWGQGFMNTEAFF
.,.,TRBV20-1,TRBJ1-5,TGCAGTGCTAGAGATCAAGGGGGGCTCGGCAATCAGCCCCAGCATTTT,CSARDQGGLGNQPQHF
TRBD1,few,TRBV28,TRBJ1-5,TGTGCCAGCAGTTTAATATGGACAGGGAGTAAGCATCAGCCCCAGCATTTT,CASSLIWTGSKHQPQHF
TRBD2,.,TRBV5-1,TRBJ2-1,TGCGCCAGCAGCAGGATGGGACTAGCGGGCAGAGATGAGCAGTTCTTC,CASSRMGLAGRDEQFF
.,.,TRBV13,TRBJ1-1,TGTGCCAGCCAAGAGATGGGGGGATTGAACACTGAAGCTTTCTTT,CASQEMGGLNTEAFF
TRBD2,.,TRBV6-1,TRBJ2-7,TGTGCCAGCTCAGAAAGTTGGGGAGGGGACGAGCAGTACTTC,CASSESWGGDEQYF
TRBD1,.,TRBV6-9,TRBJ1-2,TGTGCCAGCAGTTACGTACAGGGGGTCTATGGCTACACCTTC,CASSYVQGVYGYTF
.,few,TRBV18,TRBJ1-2,TGTGCCAGCTCGGGGGGAACCTATGGCTACACCTTC,CASSGGTYGYTF